This passage covers 26 T cell receptor beta chains from one sample sequenced in a study of cytomegalovirus exposure and HLA in healthy donors. The PCR ran on 60 Vbeta and 13 Jbeta primers. Libraries were prepared by immunoSEQ multiplex PCR; TCRdb keeps only in-frame clonotypes and omits some of them. Of under 200,000 clones in the sample, around 84% are singletons; the top ten hold 1.5% to 2%. The sequenced sample consisted of PBMCs. The receptors stem from a man in his late teens or twenties in good health and CMV-seronegative.

The chain employs TRBV5-1 and TRBJ1-4; 9 bases fit TRBD1. The germline V gene encodes CDR1 SGHRS and CDR2 YFSETQ. The junction had 12 bases not matched to a gene; V was cut back by 4 bases and J by 5 bases. The CDR3 sequence is 17 residues long. The CDR3 region is CASSVTGGEGWNEKLFF. As DNA, the CDR3 is TGCGCCAGCAGCGTAACAGGGGGCGAGGGGTGGAATGAAAAACTGTTTTTT.

The chain carries TRBV9 and TRBJ2-7, with a tentative D call TRBD1 (6 bases). The CDR3 totals 12 residues. Looked up from germline, CDR1 is SGDLS and CDR2 is YYNGEE. V gave up 2 bases and J gave up 7 bases, with 10 bases separating them. This CDR3 reads CASSVQGSEQYF. The CDR3 DNA follows: TGTGCCAGCAGCGTTCAGGGGAGTGAGCAGTACTTC. The whole variable domain, filled in from reference TRBV9 and TRBJ2-7, reads DSGVTQTPKHLITATGQRVTLRCSPRSGDLSVYWYQQSLDQGLQFLIQYYNGEERAKGNILERFSAQQFPDLHSELNLSSLELGDSALYFCASSVQGSEQYFGPGTRLTVT.

V gene TRBV5-1 combines with J gene TRBJ2-1, with 8 nucleotides matching TRBD1. CDR1 is SGHRS, CDR2 YFSETQ, per germline. After removal of 4 bases from V and 6 bases from J, the junction contained 6 bases not matched to a gene. The CDR3 runs to 14 residues. The CDR3 bases are TGCGCCAGCAGCAAGACCACAGGGGGCAATGAGCAGTTCTTC. Its translation: CASSKTTGGNEQFF.

The chain employs TRBV9 and TRBJ2-1, with 7 bases lining up with TRBD1. This CDR3 has 13 residues. Unmatched junction bases numbered 0, after V lost 0 bases and J lost 6 bases. Per the germline V gene, CDR1 is SGDLS and CDR2 is YYNGEE. The CDR3, as DNA: TGTGCCAGCAGCGTAGCAGGGGGCAATGAGCAGTTCTTC. This encodes CASSVAGGNEQFF.

The chain is built from TRBV11-3 and TRBJ2-2, with TRBD2 matching 7 bases. The CDR3 is made up of 17 amino acids. The germline CDR1 and CDR2 sequences are SGHNT and YENEEA. V lost 4 bases, J lost 7 bases, and 15 bases stayed unmatched. The CDR3 spells CASSSGSGATGIGELFF. DNA for the CDR3: TGTGCCAGCAGCTCGGGGAGCGGGGCCACTGGGATCGGGGAGCTGTTTTTT.

The rearrangement links TRBV4-1 to TRBJ2-7, with 9 bases lining up with TRBD2. This CDR3 region has 16 residues. Germline V gene lookup returns CDR1 MGHRA and CDR2 YSYEKL. The ends lost 1 base at V and 4 bases at J; junction bases unmatched: 8. The CDR3 protein is CASSQARVAGAYEQYF. Here the CDR3 DNA reads TGCGCCAGCAGCCAAGCCCGGGTAGCGGGAGCGTACGAGCAGTACTTC.

The chain couples TRBV5-4 to TRBJ2-1; 8 positions match TRBD2. Germline CDR1 SGHNT, CDR2 YYREEE (reference sequence). This CDR3 has 16 residues. Trimming cost V 0 bases and J 5 bases; bases outside gene matches: 7. The CDR3 bases are TGTGCCAGCAGCTTGGGCCGGGGGGGGCCCCACAATGAGCAGTTCTTC. Translating it yields CASSLGRGGPHNEQFF.

This chain connects TRBV28 to TRBJ1-6, with a weak D call TRBD1 (6 bases). This CDR3 is 17 amino acids long. The germline CDR1 and CDR2 sequences are MDHEN and SYDVKM. V was pared by 5 bases and J by 0 bases, with 14 bases between. The CDR3 bases are TGTGCCAGCAGTGGGGGCAGCTTAAGCTCCTATAATTCACCCCTCCACTTT. It encodes CASSGGSLSSYNSPLHF.

The chain links TRBV6-5 to TRBJ1-4; D is ambiguous. This CDR3 region has 14 residues. Germline lookup yields CDR1 MNHEY and CDR2 SVGAGI. Trimming stripped 5 bases from V and 8 bases from J, with 15 bases between. The CDR3 loop reads CASSRGSPGEKLFF. CDR3 coding DNA: TGTGCCAGCAGTCGAGGGTCGCCGGGGGAAAAACTGTTTTTT.

The V gene is TRBV7-9, the J gene TRBJ2-1; D is possibly TRBD1 (6 bases). V was clipped by 4 bases and J by 3 bases, with 16 bases between them. This CDR3 region has 16 residues. CDR1 is SEHNR, CDR2 FQNEAQ, per germline (reference sequence). CDR3 sequence reads: CASSSLDRNRYNEQFF. DNA of the CDR3: TGTGCCAGCAGCTCTCTGGACAGAAATCGCTACAATGAGCAGTTCTTC.

This chain's CDR3 is CASTSLGVNTEAFF. The DNA for the CDR3 is TGTGCCAGCACTTCCCTTGGAGTGAACACTGAAGCTTTCTTT. The V call is TRBV28, the J call TRBJ1-1; D uncertain. CDR3 length: 14 amino acids. Germline CDR1 reads MDHEN; CDR2 reads SYDVKM. Deletions cut 7 bases from V and 0 bases from J, with 12 bases between.

The chain is built from TRBV7-2 and TRBJ2-5, with D maybe TRBD2 (5 bases). Germline V gene data show CDR1 as SGHTA and CDR2 as FQGNSA. The CDR3 sequence is 15 residues long. V lost 1 base and J lost 2, with 11 bases in between. The CDR3 region is CASSLVRTGQETQYF. DNA for the CDR3: TGTGCCAGCAGCTTAGTCCGGACTGGGCAAGAGACCCAGTACTTC. Full variable domain (rest looked up from reference TRBV7-2 and TRBJ2-5): GAGVSQSPSNKVTEKGKDVELRCDPISGHTALYWYRQSLGQGLEFLIYFQGNSAPDKSGLPSDRFSAERTGGSVSTLTIQRTQQEDSAVYLCASSLVRTGQETQYFGPGTRLLVL.

This clone was seen a single time. The J gene is TRBJ2-1, the V gene TRBV4-3; D call uncertain. CDR1 LGHNA and CDR2 YSLEER come from the germline V gene. The CDR3 length is 16 residues. The ends were cut back, 3 bases at V and 0 bases at J, with 12 bases in the middle. The CDR3 nucleotides are TGCGCCAGCAGCCAGTCGGGTACGACCTCCTACAATGAGCAGTTCTTC. Its translation is CASSQSGTTSYNEQFF.

The CDR3 sequence: CASSDRFERAPGNTIYF. The CDR3 DNA follows: TGTGCCAGCAGTGACCGGTTCGAGAGGGCTCCTGGAAACACCATATATTTT. The J gene is TRBJ1-3, the V gene TRBV6-4; the D is unclear. CDR1 is MRHNA and CDR2 is SNTAGT in the germline V gene. The CDR3 loop spans 17 amino acids. Trimming removed 2 bases from V and 2 bases from J, with 16 bases in between.

The V gene is TRBV2, the J gene TRBJ2-3, with 8 positions matching TRBD2. CDR3 length: 15 amino acids. The germline gives CDR1 SNHLY, CDR2 FYNNEI. J lost 4 bases, V lost 6 bases, and 9 bases had no gene match. The CDR3 spells CASRTGTRRADTQYF. Written as DNA, the CDR3 is TGTGCCAGCAGGACCGGGACTAGGAGGGCAGATACGCAGTATTTT.

CDR3 loop: CASSRRQGAYEQYF. The CDR3 nucleotides read TGTGCCAGCAGCCGTCGACAGGGAGCCTACGAGCAGTACTTC. The V and J genes are TRBV28 and TRBJ2-7; 7 positions match TRBD1. V was clipped by 6 bases and J by 2 bases; unmatched bases: 7. Looked up from germline, CDR1 is MDHEN and CDR2 is SYDVKM. This CDR3 spans 14 amino acids. The variable domain in full, with the rest retrieved from reference TRBV28 and TRBJ2-7, is DVKVTQSSRYLVKRTGEKVFLECVQDMDHENMFWYRQDPGLGLRLIYFSYDVKMKEKGDIPEGYSVSREKKERFSLILESASTNQTSMYLCASSRRQGAYEQYFGPGTRLTVT.

V is TRBV15 and J is TRBJ2-7; TRBD1 agrees at 10 bases. This CDR3 spans 14 amino acids. V dropped 3 bases and J dropped 3; count of bases not matched to a gene: 2. Germline V CDR1 and CDR2: LNHNV, YYDKDF (reference sequence). CDR3: CATSSWDRGYEQYF. The CDR3 nucleotides read TGTGCCACCAGCAGTTGGGACAGGGGCTACGAGCAGTACTTC.

The chain has TRBV6-5 and TRBJ2-7; 14 positions match TRBD2. Losses at the gene ends were 0 bases for V and 6 bases for J; bases not matched to a gene: 4. Germline assignment: CDR1 MNHEY and CDR2 SVGAGI. This CDR3 is 16 amino acids long. The CDR3 region has the DNA TGTGCCAGCAGTTACTCGGGACTAGCGGGAGAACGCGAGCAGTACTTC. Translation: CASSYSGLAGEREQYF.

The chain employs TRBV28 and TRBJ2-2, with D unresolved. CDR1 and CDR2 from the germline V gene are MDHEN and SYDVKM. With 7 bases removed from V and 1 base from J, the gap between germline ends came to 10 bases. CDR3 length: 14 residues. The CDR3 sequence: CASTVNRNTGELFF. In DNA, the CDR3 is TGTGCCAGCACAGTCAATCGGAACACCGGGGAGCTGTTTTTT.

The chain joins TRBV12-5 to TRBJ2-1; tentative D call: TRBD1 (6 bases). Germline V lookup: CDR1 LGHNT, CDR2 FRNRAP. Between the trimmed V and J ends, which lost 5 bases and 7 bases, there was a span of 21 bases. This CDR3 spans 16 amino acids. The CDR3 bases are TGTGCTAGTGGTCCTGGGAACCTACAACAGGGTAATGAGCAGTTCTTC. Translating it yields CASGPGNLQQGNEQFF.

The V and J genes are TRBV18 and TRBJ2-3; 12 nucleotides align to TRBD1. The CDR3 totals 19 residues. Losses at the gene ends were 6 bases for V and 2 bases for J; bases not matched to a gene: 15. Per the germline V gene, CDR1 is KGHSH and CDR2 is LQKENI. Here the CDR3 DNA reads TGTGCCAGCTCCTCGGGACAGGGGGCGTTTTGGTCCCACACAGATACGCAGTATTTT. It codes for CASSSGQGAFWSHTDTQYF. Supplemented by reference TRBV18 and TRBJ2-3, the full variable domain reads NAGVMQNPRHLVRRRGQEARLRCSPMKGHSHVYWYRQLPEEGLKFMVYLQKENIIDESGMPKERFSAEFPKEGPSILRIQQVVRGDSAAYFCASSSGQGAFWSHTDTQYFGPGTRLTVL.

V is TRBV5-1 and J is TRBJ2-3; 7 positions agree with TRBD2. The ends lost 0 bases at V and 1 base at J; junction bases unmatched: 5. CDR1 is SGHRS, CDR2 YFSETQ, per germline. The CDR3 sequence is 16 residues long. The CDR3 DNA reads as TGCGCCAGCAGCTTGGAAGGCGGGGGACGCACAGATACGCAGTATTTT. This sequence encodes CASSLEGGGRTDTQYF.

This sequence joins TRBV9 and TRBJ2-1; TRBD2 matches 9 bases. From germline, CDR1 is SGDLS and CDR2 YYNGEE. Trimming removed 3 bases from V and 2 bases from J; junction bases left unmatched: 18. The CDR3 totals 20 residues. The CDR3 nucleotides read TGTGCCAGCAGCGGCGGGAGGGGGCGAAGCGGGTCTGGCGCCTACAATGAGCAGTTCTTC. The encoded protein is CASSGGRGRSGSGAYNEQFF.

The chain couples TRBV6-5 to TRBJ2-5; 7 bases line up with TRBD1. Germline V gene data show CDR1 as MNHEY and CDR2 as SVGAGI. The CDR3 runs 12 residues. With V trimmed by 7 bases and J by 3 bases, 2 bases remained unmatched. The CDR3 region is CASIGTEETQYF. The CDR3, as DNA: TGTGCCAGCATCGGGACAGAAGAGACCCAGTACTTC.

The chain carries TRBV6-4 and TRBJ2-3; 9 bases fit TRBD2. V lost 0 bases and J lost 6; bases outside the gene matches: 7. The CDR3 runs 16 residues. Germline V gene sequence: CDR1 MRHNA, CDR2 SNTAGT. The CDR3 nucleotides read TGTGCCAGCAGTGACTCGGCGGGGGGGCCAAAGGATACGCAGTATTTT. It is translated as CASSDSAGGPKDTQYF.

This sequence joins TRBV5-4 and TRBJ2-7, with 7 bases identical to TRBD1. This CDR3 comprises 15 residues. V lost 4 bases, J lost 2 bases, and 9 bases stayed unmatched. Germline assignment: CDR1 SGHNT and CDR2 YYREEE (reference sequence). This CDR3 reads CASSPSGTDPYEQYF. As DNA, the CDR3 is TGTGCCAGCAGCCCTTCGGGGACAGACCCCTACGAGCAGTACTTC.